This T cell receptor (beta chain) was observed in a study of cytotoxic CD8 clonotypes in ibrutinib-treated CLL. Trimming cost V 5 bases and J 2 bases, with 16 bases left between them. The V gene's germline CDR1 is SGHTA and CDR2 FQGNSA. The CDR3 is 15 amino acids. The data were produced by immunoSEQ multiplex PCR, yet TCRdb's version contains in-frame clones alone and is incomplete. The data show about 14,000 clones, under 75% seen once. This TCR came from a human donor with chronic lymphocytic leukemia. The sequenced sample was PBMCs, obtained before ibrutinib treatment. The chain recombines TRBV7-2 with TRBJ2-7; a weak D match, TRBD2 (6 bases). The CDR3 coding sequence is TGTGCCAGCAGCCTGTTTGGGGGGACCACCTACGAGCAGTACTTC. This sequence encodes CASSLFGGTTYEQYF.